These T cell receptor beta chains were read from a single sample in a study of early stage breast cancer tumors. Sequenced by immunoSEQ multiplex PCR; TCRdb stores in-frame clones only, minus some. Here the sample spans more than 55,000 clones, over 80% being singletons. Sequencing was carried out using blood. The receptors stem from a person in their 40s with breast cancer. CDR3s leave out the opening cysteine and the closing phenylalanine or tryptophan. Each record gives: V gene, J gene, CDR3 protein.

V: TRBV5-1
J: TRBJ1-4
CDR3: ASSLGGEKLF

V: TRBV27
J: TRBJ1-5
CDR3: ASSLRIGRQPQH

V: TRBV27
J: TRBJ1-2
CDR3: ASSTWGQTFHGYT

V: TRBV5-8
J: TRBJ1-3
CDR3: ASSPTRGSSGNTIY

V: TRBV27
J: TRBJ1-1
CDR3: AAFRGNTEAF

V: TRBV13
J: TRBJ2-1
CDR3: ASSPRTSGRAYNEQF

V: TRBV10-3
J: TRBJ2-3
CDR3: AISESLAGTDTQY

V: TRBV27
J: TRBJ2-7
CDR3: ASSMTSGLFKQY

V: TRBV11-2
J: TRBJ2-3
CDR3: ASSLDGAGATTDTQY

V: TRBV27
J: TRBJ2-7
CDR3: ASSLFLAGGSYEQY

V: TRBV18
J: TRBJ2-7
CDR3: ASSRDREAYEQY

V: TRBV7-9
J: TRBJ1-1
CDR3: ASSGGTAPEAF

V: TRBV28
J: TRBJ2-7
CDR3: ASSLDLLGEQY

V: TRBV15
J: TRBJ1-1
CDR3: ATSREAGWVNTEAF

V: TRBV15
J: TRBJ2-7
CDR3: ATSRGPGQTYEQY

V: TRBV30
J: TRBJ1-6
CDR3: ARDGYNSPLH

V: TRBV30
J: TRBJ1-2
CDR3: AWMGGQNPRAGYT

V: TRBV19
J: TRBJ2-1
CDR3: ASSIGGPNEQF

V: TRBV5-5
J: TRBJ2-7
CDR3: ASSPAGTVSYEQY

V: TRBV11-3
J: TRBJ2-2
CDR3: ASSSENTGELF

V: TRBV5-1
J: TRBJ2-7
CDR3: ASRLTGTDYEQY

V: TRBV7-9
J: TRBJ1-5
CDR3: ASSLKGGQPQH

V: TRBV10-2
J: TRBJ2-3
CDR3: ASSDWAPATDTQY

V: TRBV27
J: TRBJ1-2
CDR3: ASSFGGGYGYT

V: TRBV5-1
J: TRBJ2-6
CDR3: ASSLPSGANVLT

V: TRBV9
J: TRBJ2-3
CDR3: ASSPRAGGVRWGTDTQY

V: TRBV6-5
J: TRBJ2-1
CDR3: ASRKPGTKKPF

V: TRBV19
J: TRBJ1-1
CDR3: ASSIGYSRPNTEAF

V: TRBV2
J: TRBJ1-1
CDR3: ASSDQTVNTEAF

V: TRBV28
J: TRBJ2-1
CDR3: ASGTATGNEQF

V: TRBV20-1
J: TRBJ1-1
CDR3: SAATVEAF

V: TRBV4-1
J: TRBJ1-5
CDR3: ASSFRVDQPQH

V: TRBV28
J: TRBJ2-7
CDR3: AAGSLYEQY

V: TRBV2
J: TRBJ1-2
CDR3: ASEGYGYT

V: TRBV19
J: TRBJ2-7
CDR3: ASSGTGGLEQY

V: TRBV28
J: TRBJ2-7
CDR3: ASTPHGGGYEQY

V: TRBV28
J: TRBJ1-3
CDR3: ASSWNRDRNFKLGNTIY

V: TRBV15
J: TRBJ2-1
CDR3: ATSRETAEGEEQF

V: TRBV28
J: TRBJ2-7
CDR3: ASSPDRGPGEQY

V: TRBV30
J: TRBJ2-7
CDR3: AWSRTFARVNEQY

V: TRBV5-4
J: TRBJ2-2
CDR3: ASSFVREGTGELF

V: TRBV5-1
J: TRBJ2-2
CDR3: ASSFRQGAGELF

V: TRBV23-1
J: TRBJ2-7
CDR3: ASSEPINSSYEQY

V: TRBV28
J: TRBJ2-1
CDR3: ASRGQSSYNEQF

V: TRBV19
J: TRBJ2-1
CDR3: ASSNLADSYNEQF

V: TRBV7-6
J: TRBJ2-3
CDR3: ASSSLSRLEGTDTQY

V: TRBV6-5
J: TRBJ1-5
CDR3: ASGPTGGNQPQH

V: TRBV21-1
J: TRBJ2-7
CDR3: ASSLELDGCYEQY

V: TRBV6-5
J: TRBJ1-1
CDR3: ASSSSVGTEAF

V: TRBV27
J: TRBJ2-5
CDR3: ASSAKLTYQETQY

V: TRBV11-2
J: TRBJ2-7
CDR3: ASSWGQGLYEQY

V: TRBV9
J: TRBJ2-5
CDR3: ASSVALAGGVQY

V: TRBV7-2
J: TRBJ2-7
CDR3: ASSLGGGSYEQY

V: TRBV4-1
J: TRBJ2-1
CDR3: ASSQGLAQSSYNEQF